This T cell receptor (beta chain) was observed in a study of PD-L1 blockade in urothelial cancer. Looked up from germline, CDR1 is SQVTM and CDR2 is ANQGSEA. Trimming left V 5 bases short and J 1 base short, with 10 bases between. The CDR3 loop spans 13 amino acids. Sequencing was performed with immunoSEQ multiplex PCR; in TCRdb, only in-frame clones are kept and a portion is missing. Seen here are around 68,000 clones, over 75% observed once, and the top ten hold 1.6%. The time point denotes: pretreatment peripheral blood. Sequencing was performed on PBMCs, taken around atezolizumab (anti-PD-L1) treatment. This receptor was taken from a man aged 70 or older with urothelial cancer. The rearrangement links TRBV29-1 to TRBJ2-3, with D perhaps TRBD1 (6 bases). CDR3 coding DNA: TGCAGCGTTCGAGGGGGAGGCACAGATACGCAGTATTTT. Amino acids: CSVRGGGTDTQYF.